The entry that follows covers one T cell receptor beta chain sequence. Antigen unknown. The source material, RNA transcripts, was used to amplify TCR beta CDR3 regions. The TCR CDR3 was amplified in a first-round RT-PCR using the HTBI primer set. TCRdb reprocessed the multiplex PCR reads with MiXCR, giving one entry per CDR3 protein. The table has hundreds of thousands of distinct CDR3 sequences, 40% to 55% seen once. It was uncontrolled infection, other autoimmune disease, pregnancy or lactation that excluded patients. Germline lookup yields CDR1 SGDLS and CDR2 YYNGEE. The CDR3 totals 14 residues. Trimming stripped 4 bases from V and 8 bases from J, with 18 bases between. This sample was included in a study of T cells in Graves' hyperthyroidism and ophthalmopathy. Study-wide results and caveats: Ophthalmopathy could be told apart from stable hyperthyroidism with a 13 V-J model. The model identified upcoming ophthalmopathy a median approximately 6.5 months ahead of onset. Blood shared most expanded thyroid clonotypes above 0.001.

J is TRBJ1-1 and V is TRBV9; the D gene is possibly TRBD1 (6 bases). Sequenced sample: peripheral blood or thyroid tissue (not recorded which). The clonotype originates from an adult man with Graves' disease, either hyperthyroidism or ophthalmopathy (not recorded which). The CDR3 sequence is CASSQGDTNREAFF. The CDR3 coding sequence is TGTGCCAGCAGCCAAGGGGACACAAATAGAGAAGCTTTCTTT. Looking up the rest from reference TRBV9 and TRBJ1-1 gives the full variable domain: DSGVTQTPKHLITATGQRVTLRCSPRSGDLSVYWYQQSLDQGLQFLIQYYNGEERAKGNILERFSAQQFPDLHSELNLSSLELGDSALYFCASSQGDTNREAFFGQGTRLTVV.